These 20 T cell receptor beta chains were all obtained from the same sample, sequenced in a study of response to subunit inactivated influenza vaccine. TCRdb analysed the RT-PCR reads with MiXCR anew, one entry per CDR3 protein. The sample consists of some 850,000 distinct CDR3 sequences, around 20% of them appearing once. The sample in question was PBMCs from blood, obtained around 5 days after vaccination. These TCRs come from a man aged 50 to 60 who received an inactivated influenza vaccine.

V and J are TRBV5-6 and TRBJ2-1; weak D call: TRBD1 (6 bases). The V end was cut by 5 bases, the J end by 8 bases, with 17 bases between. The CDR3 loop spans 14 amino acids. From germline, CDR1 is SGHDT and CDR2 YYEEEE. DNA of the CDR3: TGTGCCAGCAGTGAGGGTGGGGGCAGGTATGAGCAGTTCTTC. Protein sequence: CASSEGGGRYEQFF.

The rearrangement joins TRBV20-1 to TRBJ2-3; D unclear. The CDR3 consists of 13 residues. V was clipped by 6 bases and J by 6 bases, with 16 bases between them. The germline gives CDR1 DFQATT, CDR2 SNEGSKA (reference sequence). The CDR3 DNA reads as TGCAGTGCCACAATCTGGAAGGACGATACGCAGTATTTT. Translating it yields CSATIWKDDTQYF.

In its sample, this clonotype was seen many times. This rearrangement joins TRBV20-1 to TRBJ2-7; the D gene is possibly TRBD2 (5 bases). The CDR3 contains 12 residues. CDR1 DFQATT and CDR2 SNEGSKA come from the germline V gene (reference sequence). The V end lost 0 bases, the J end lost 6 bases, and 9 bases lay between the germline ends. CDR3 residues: CSARDPEGEQYF. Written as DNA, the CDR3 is TGCAGTGCTAGAGACCCTGAGGGCGAGCAGTACTTC.

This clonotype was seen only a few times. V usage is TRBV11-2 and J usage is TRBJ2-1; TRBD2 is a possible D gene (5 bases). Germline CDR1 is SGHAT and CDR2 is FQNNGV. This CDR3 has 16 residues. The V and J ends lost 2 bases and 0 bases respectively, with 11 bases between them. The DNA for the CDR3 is TGTGCCAGCAGCTTACGGACTGCCAGCTCCTACAATGAGCAGTTCTTC. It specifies CASSLRTASSYNEQFF.

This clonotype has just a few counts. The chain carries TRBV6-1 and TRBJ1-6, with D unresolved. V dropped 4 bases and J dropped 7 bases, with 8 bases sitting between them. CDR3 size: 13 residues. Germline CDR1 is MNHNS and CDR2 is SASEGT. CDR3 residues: CASSAWENSPLHF. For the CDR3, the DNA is TGTGCCAGCAGTGCCTGGGAAAATTCACCCCTCCACTTT.

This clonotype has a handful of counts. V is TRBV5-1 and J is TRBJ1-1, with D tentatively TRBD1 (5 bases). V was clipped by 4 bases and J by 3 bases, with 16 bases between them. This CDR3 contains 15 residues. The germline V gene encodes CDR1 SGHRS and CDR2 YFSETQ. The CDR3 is CASSRGIPADTEAFF. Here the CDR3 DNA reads TGCGCCAGCAGCCGGGGGATCCCGGCGGACACTGAAGCTTTCTTT.

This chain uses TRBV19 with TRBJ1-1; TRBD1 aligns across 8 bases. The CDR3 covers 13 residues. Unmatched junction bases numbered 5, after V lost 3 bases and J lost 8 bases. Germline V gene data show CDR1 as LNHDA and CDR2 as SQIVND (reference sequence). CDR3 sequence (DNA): TGTGCCAGTAGTATCGACAGGGGCCCAGAAGCTTTCTTT. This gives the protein CASSIDRGPEAFF.

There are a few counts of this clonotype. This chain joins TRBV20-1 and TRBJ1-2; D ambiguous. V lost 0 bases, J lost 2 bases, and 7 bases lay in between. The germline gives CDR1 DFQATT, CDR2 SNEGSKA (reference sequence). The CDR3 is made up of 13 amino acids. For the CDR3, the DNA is TGCAGTGCTAGAGAGCGGGGAAACTATGGCTACACCTTC. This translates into CSARERGNYGYTF.

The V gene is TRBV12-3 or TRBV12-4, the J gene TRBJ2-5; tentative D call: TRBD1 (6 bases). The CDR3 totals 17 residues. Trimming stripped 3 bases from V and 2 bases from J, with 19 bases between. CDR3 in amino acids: CASSFGETTGDQETQYF. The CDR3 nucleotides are TGTGCCAGCAGTTTTGGGGAGACGACAGGTGATCAAGAGACCCAGTACTTC.

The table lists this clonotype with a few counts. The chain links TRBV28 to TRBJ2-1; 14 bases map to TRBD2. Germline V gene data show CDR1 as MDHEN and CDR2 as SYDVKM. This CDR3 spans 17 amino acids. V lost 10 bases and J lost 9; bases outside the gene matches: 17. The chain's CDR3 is CATTRTGSGLAGGEQFF. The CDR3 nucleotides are TGTGCCACCACCAGGACAGGGTCTGGACTAGCGGGGGGTGAGCAGTTCTTC. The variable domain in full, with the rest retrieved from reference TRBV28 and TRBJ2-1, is DVKVTQSSRYLVKRTGEKVFLECVQDMDHENMFWYRQDPGLGLRLIYFSYDVKMKEKGDIPEGYSVSREKKERFSLILESASTNQTSMYLCATTRTGSGLAGGEQFFGPGTRLTVL.

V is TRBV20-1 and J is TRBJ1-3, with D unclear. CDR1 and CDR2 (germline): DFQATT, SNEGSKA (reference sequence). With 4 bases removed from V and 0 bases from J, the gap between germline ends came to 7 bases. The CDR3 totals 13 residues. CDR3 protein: CSAILLSGNTIYF. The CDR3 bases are TGCAGTGCTATCCTGCTCTCTGGAAACACCATATATTTT.

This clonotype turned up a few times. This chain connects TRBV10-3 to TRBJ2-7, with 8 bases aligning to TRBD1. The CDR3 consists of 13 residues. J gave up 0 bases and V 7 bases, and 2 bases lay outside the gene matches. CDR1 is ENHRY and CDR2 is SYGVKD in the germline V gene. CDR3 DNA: TGTGCCATCAAGGGACAGGCCTCCTACGAGCAGTACTTC. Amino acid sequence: CAIKGQASYEQYF.

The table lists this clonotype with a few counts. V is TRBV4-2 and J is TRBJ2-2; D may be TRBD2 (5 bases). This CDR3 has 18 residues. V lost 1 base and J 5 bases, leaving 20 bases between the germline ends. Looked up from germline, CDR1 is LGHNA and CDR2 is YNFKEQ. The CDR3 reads CASSQVSSSRRGTGELFF. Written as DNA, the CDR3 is TGTGCCAGCAGCCAAGTCTCCTCTTCCCGACGGGGAACCGGGGAGCTGTTTTTT.

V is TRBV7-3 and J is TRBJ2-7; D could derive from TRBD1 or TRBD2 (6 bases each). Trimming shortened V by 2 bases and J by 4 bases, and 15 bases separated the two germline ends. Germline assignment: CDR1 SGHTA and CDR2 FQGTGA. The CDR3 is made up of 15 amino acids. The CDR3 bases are TGTGCCAGCAGCTTATATATCGGGGGCGGATACGAGCAGTACTTC. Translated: CASSLYIGGGYEQYF. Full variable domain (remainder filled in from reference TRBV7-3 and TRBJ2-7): GAGVSQTPSNKVTEKGKYVELRCDPISGHTALYWYRQSLGQGPEFLIYFQGTGAADDSGLPNDRFFAVRPEGSVSTLKIQRTERGDSAVYLCASSLYIGGGYEQYFGPGTRLTVT.

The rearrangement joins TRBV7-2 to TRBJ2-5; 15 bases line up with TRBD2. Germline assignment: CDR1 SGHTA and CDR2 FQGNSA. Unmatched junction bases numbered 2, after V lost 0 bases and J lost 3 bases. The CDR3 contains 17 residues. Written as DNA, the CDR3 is TGTGCCAGCAGCTTAGCCGGGACTAGCGGGGGGAAAGAGACCCAGTACTTC. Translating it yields CASSLAGTSGGKETQYF.

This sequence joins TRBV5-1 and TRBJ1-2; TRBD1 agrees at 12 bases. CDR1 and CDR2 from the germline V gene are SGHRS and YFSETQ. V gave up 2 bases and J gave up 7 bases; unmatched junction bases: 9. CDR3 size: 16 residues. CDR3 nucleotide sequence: TGCGCCAGCAGCTTCCTCGCGGGACAGGGGGCGTTTGGCTACACCTTC. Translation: CASSFLAGQGAFGYTF.

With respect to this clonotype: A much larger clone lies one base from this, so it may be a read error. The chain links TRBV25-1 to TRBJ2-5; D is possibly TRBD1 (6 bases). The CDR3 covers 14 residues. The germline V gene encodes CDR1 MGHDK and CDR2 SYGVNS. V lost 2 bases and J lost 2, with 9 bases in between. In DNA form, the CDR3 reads TGTGCCAGCAGTGAACTAGGGGGACAAGAGACCCAGTACTTC. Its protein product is CASSELGGQETQYF.

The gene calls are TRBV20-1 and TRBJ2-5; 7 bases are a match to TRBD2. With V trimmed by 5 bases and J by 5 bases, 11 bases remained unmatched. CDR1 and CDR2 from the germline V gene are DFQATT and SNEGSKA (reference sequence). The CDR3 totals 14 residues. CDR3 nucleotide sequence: TGCAGTGCTGCCCCACCGGGGGGATGGGAGACCCAGTACTTC. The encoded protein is CSAAPPGGWETQYF.

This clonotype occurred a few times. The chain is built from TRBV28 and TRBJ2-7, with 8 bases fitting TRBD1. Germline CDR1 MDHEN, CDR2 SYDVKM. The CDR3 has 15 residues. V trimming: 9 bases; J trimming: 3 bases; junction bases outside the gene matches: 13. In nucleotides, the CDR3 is TGTGCCAGTGCTACAACAGGGGGAAGAGGCTACGAGCAGTACTTC. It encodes CASATTGGRGYEQYF.

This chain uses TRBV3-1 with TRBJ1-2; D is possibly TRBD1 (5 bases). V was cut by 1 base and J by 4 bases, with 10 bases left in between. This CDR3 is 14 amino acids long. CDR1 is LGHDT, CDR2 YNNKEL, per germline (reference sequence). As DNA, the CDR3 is TGTGCCAGCAGCCAAGGCGGCAGGGTCTATGGCTACACCTTC. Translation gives CASSQGGRVYGYTF.